What follows are 13 T cell receptor beta chains derived from one specimen sequenced in a study of cytomegalovirus exposure and HLA in healthy donors. The study ran its PCR with 60 Vbeta and 13 Jbeta primers. Sequenced by immunoSEQ multiplex PCR; TCRdb stores in-frame clones only, minus some. The sample includes 120,000 or so clones, about three quarters of them seen just once. Sequenced: PBMCs. Every receptor here comes from a young man in good health and CMV-seronegative.

This CDR3 reads CASSRRGNNQPQHF. CDR3 DNA: TGTGCCAGTAGTCGCAGGGGGAACAATCAGCCCCAGCATTTT. This rearrangement joins TRBV19 to TRBJ1-5; 7 bases are shared with TRBD1. V trimming: 5 bases; J trimming: 3 bases; junction bases outside the gene matches: 4. CDR1 and CDR2 from the germline V gene are LNHDA and SQIVND (reference sequence). The CDR3 is made up of 14 amino acids. The entire variable domain, with the rest obtained from reference TRBV19 and TRBJ1-5, is as follows: DGGITQSPKYLFRKEGQNVTLSCEQNLNHDAMYWYRQDPGQGLRLIYYSQIVNDFQKGDIAEGYSVSREKKESFPLTVTSAQKNPTAFYLCASSRRGNNQPQHFGDGTRLSIL.

The V call is TRBV28, the J call TRBJ2-5; 8 bases are a match to TRBD2. The CDR3 runs 14 residues. CDR1 is MDHEN and CDR2 is SYDVKM in the germline V gene. Trimming removed 3 bases from V and 5 bases from J; junction bases left unmatched: 5. The CDR3 sequence is CASSFTGGGETQYF. DNA of the CDR3: TGTGCCAGCAGTTTCACGGGAGGGGGGGAGACCCAGTACTTC. Complete variable domain (other parts from reference TRBV28 and TRBJ2-5): DVKVTQSSRYLVKRTGEKVFLECVQDMDHENMFWYRQDPGLGLRLIYFSYDVKMKEKGDIPEGYSVSREKKERFSLILESASTNQTSMYLCASSFTGGGETQYFGPGTRLLVL.

The chain has TRBV12-5 and TRBJ1-6, with a tentative D call TRBD1 (6 bases). Germline CDR1 is LGHNT and CDR2 is FRNRAP. The CDR3 loop spans 14 amino acids. Trimming left V 1 base short and J 9 bases short, with 10 bases between. The CDR3 DNA reads TGTGCTAGTGGTTTGGAGGGGGACGGTTCACCCCTCCACTTT. Residues: CASGLEGDGSPLHF.

The chain recombines TRBV25-1 with TRBJ1-1; the match to TRBD1 covers 8 bases. Germline CDR1 reads MGHDK; CDR2 reads SYGVNS. This CDR3 is 15 amino acids long. The V and J ends lost 4 bases and 0 bases, in that order; junction bases with no gene match: 4. CDR3 sequence (DNA): TGTGCCAGCAGTGGGGCAGGGGGCTTGAACACTGAAGCTTTCTTT. Protein product: CASSGAGGLNTEAFF.

The chain links TRBV28 to TRBJ2-7; 8 bases agree with TRBD1. The germline CDR1 and CDR2 sequences are MDHEN and SYDVKM. CDR3 size: 18 residues. With V trimmed by 5 bases and J by 3 bases, 18 bases remained unmatched. Here the CDR3 reads CASSAQQVRGHYNYEQYF. For the CDR3, the DNA is TGTGCCAGCAGTGCGCAACAAGTCAGGGGGCACTACAACTACGAGCAGTACTTC.

This rearrangement joins TRBV28 to TRBJ1-1; maybe TRBD1 (5 bases). The ends were cut back, 4 bases at V and 5 bases at J, with 17 bases in the middle. Germline V lookup: CDR1 MDHEN, CDR2 SYDVKM. The CDR3 runs to 15 residues. DNA of the CDR3: TGTGCCAGCAGTTCTCGGACATTTGACTGGACTGAAGCTTTCTTT. Residues: CASSSRTFDWTEAFF.

The chain links TRBV19 to TRBJ1-3; 9 bases line up with TRBD1. The germline gives CDR1 LNHDA, CDR2 SQIVND (reference sequence). The V gene end was trimmed by 3 bases and the J gene end by 1 base; junction bases not matched to a gene: 4. This CDR3 spans 16 amino acids. The CDR3 DNA is TGTGCCAGTAGTATCGACGGACAGGGGTCTGGAAACACCATATATTTT. It specifies CASSIDGQGSGNTIYF.

The rearrangement links TRBV2 to TRBJ2-1; D remains ambiguous. This CDR3 spans 15 amino acids. V was pared by 0 bases and J by 2 bases, with 8 bases between. The germline V gene encodes CDR1 SNHLY and CDR2 FYNNEI. The CDR3 region is CASSEAGRPYNEQFF. The CDR3 coding sequence is TGTGCCAGCAGTGAAGCGGGCAGACCCTACAATGAGCAGTTCTTC.

The chain couples TRBV10-3 to TRBJ2-5; D not resolved. V lost 4 bases to trimming and J lost 5 bases, with 8 bases between them. Germline CDR1 is ENHRY and CDR2 is SYGVKD. This CDR3 comprises 12 residues. The CDR3 DNA follows: TGTGCCATCAGTGCTAGGAAGGAGACCCAGTACTTC. Translated, it gives CAISARKETQYF.

This clone was seen only once. The chain couples TRBV5-1 to TRBJ2-2, with D tentatively TRBD2 (6 bases). Germline lookup yields CDR1 SGHRS and CDR2 YFSETQ. V gave up 0 bases and J gave up 2 bases, with 8 bases separating them. CDR3 size: 15 residues. CDR3 sequence reads: CASSLGGLNTGELFF. The CDR3 nucleotides are TGCGCCAGCAGCTTGGGGGGACTCAACACCGGGGAGCTGTTTTTT.

The genes are TRBV6-1 and TRBJ2-5; D gene ambiguous. Near its end, the DNA agrees better with TRBJ2-7, so the J call may be wrong. Germline V gene data show CDR1 as MNHNS and CDR2 as SASEGT. The CDR3 loop spans 13 amino acids. CDR3 sequence (DNA): TGTGCCAGCAGTCTAGTTTCCCTCTACGAGCAGTACTTC. Its translation is CASSLVSLYEQYF.

The count of this clone is one. V usage is TRBV29-1 and J usage is TRBJ2-3, with 7 bases lining up with TRBD2. Germline-derived CDR1 and CDR2 are SQVTM and ANQGSEA. Germline trimming cut 4 bases from V and 4 bases from J; bases unmatched to any gene: 2. The CDR3 is made up of 12 amino acids. CDR3 region: CSVAREADTQYF. As DNA, the CDR3 is TGCAGCGTTGCTCGGGAGGCAGATACGCAGTATTTT.

This CDR3 reads CASRTPGPGQPQHF. The CDR3 DNA reads as TGTGCCAGCAGGACCCCAGGGCCGGGTCAGCCCCAGCATTTT. The chain carries TRBV28 and TRBJ1-5; tentative D call: TRBD1 (5 bases). Trimming pared 6 bases from V and 6 bases from J, leaving 15 bases between. This CDR3 has 14 amino acids. Germline values: CDR1 MDHEN, CDR2 SYDVKM.